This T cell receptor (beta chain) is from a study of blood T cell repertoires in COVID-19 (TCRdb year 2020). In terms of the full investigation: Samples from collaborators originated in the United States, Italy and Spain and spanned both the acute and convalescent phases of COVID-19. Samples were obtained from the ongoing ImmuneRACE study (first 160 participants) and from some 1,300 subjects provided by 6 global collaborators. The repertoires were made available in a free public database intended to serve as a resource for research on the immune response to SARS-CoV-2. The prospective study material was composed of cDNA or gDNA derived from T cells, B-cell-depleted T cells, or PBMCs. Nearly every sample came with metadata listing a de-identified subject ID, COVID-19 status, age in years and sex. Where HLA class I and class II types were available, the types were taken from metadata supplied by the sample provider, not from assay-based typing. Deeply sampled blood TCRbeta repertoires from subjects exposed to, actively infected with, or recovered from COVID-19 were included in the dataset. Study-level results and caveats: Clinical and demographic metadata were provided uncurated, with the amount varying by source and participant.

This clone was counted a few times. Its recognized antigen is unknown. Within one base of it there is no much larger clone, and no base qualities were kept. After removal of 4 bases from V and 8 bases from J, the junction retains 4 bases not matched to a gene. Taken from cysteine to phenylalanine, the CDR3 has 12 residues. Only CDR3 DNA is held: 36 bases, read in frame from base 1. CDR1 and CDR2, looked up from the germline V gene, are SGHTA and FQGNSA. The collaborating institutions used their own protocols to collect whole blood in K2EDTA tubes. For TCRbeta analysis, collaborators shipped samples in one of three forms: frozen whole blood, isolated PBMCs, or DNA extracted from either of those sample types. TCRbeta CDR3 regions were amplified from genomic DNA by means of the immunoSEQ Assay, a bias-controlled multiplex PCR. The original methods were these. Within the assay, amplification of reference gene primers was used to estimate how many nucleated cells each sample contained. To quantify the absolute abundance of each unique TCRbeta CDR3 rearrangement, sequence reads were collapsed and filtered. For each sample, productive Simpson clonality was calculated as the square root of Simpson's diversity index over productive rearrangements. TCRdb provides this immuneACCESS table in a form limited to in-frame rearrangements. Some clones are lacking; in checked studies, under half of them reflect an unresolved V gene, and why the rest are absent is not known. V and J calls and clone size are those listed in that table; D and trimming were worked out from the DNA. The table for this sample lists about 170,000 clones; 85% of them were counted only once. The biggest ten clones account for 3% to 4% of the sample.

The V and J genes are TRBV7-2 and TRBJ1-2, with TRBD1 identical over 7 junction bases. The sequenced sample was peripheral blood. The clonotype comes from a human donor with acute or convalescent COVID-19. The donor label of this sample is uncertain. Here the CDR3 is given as CASSSYRGGYTF. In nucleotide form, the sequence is TGTGCCAGCAGCTCCTACAGGGGCGGCTACACCTTC.